This T cell receptor (beta chain) was sequenced during a study of neoadjuvant anti-PD-1 for oral cavity cancer. Time point reported: after neoadjuvant nivolumab, at surgical resection. Patients had HPV-negative, locally advanced oral cavity squamous cell carcinoma. Study results and limitations: TCR analyses covered only a few patients per response group.

Concerning this clone itself: Its antigen is not identified.

Trimming cost V 2 bases and J 3 bases, with 4 bases left between them. This CDR3 has 12 amino acids. Per the germline V gene, CDR1 is ENHRY and CDR2 is SYGVKD. The assay was immunoSEQ multiplex PCR, and TCRdb's table has in-frame clones only and misses some. The data contain over 65,000 clones, around 83% of them singletons. The gene calls are TRBV10-3 and TRBJ2-5; D not certain. Sequenced here: PBMCs, sampled after nivolumab (anti-PD-1) treatment. The clonotype comes from a person aged 40 to 85 with oral cavity squamous cell carcinoma. The CDR3 spells CAISEREETQYF. CDR3 bases: TGTGCCATCAGTGAGCGGGAAGAGACCCAGTACTTC.